This T cell receptor beta chain appears in the sequencing data of a study of T cells in narcolepsy. Study-level information: Patients with NT1 or NT2 and healthy control donors were enrolled. General study results and limits: Some memory CD4+ repertoires had no autoreactive clone sequences. Same-patient CSF and blood CD4+ T cell clonotypes included HCRT-specific and TRIB2-specific autoreactive ones. Reportedly, autoreactive clonotypes were serially detected in patients' blood but not controls'.

TCRdb's table, derived via immunoSEQ multiplex PCR, lists solely in-frame clones and lacks some. The sample consists of 30,000 to 40,000 clones, around 83% of them appearing once. In germline, CDR1 is LGHNT, CDR2 FRNRAP. V lost 1 base and J lost 0, with 7 bases in between. CDR3 size: 15 residues. Of note for this clone: What it binds is unknown.

The sequence was collected from a human donor with narcolepsy. The chain couples TRBV12-5 to TRBJ2-4, with D maybe TRBD2 (5 bases). The sequencing input was CD45RA- memory CD4+ T cells from PBMCs. The CDR3 here is CASGLAGLAKNIQYF. CDR3 bases: TGTGCTAGTGGTTTGGCCGGACTAGCCAAAAACATTCAGTACTTC.